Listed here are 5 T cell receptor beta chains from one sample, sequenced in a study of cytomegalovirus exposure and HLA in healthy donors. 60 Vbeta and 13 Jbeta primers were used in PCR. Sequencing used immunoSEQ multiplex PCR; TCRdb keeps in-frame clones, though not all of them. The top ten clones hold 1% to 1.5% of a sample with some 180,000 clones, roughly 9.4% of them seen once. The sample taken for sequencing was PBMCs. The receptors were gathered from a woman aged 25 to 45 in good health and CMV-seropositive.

The CDR3 reads CASSGGTQGTYGYTF. In DNA form, the CDR3 reads TGTGCCAGCAGCGGGGGGACACAGGGGACTTATGGCTACACCTTC. This sequence joins TRBV9 and TRBJ1-2; 7 bases align to TRBD1. The germline V gene has CDR1 SGDLS and CDR2 YYNGEE. The V and J ends lost 3 bases and 5 bases, in that order; junction bases with no gene match: 10. The CDR3 length is 15 residues.

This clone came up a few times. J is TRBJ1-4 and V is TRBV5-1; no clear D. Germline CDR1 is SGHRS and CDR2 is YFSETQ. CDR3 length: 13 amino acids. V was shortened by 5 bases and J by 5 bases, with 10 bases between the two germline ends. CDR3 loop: CASSDQRNEKLFF. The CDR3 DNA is TGCGCCAGCAGTGACCAGAGGAATGAAAAACTGTTTTTT.

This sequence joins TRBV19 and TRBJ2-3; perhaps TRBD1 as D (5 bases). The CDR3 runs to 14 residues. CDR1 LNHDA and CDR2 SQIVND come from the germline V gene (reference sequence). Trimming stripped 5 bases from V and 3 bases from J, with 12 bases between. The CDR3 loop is CASSVQGGTDTQYF. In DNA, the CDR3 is TGTGCCAGTAGTGTCCAGGGTGGGACAGATACGCAGTATTTT.

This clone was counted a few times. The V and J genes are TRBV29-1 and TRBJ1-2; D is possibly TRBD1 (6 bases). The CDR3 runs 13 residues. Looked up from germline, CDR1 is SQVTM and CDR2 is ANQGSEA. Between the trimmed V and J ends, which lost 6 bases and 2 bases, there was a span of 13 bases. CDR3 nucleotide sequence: TGCAGCGTGATAACAGGGTTGAACTATGGCTACACCTTC. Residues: CSVITGLNYGYTF.

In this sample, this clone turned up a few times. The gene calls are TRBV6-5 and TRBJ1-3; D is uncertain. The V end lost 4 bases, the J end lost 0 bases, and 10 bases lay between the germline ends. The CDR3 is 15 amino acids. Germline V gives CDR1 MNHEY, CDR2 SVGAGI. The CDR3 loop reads CASSSQRHSGNTIYF. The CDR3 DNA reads TGTGCCAGCAGTTCTCAGCGGCACTCTGGAAACACCATATATTTT.